A selection of T cell receptor beta chains follows, all from one sample in a study of blood T cells in healthy people across ages. TCRdb re-analysed the 5' RACE reads in MiXCR, keeping a single row per CDR3 protein. The sample holds about 940,000 distinct CDR3 sequences; under 50% are singletons and the top ten take under 15%. Sequenced input: blood. Receptors originate from a man aged 25 to 45 in good health. The CDR3 runs from the conserved cysteine through the conserved F or W. D genes are given only for firm matches. Clone size, where shown, is once, few, many, or a class for clones that have expanded.

NA	TRBV6-5	NA	TRBJ2-3	CASRRDSVTDTQYF	TGTGCCAGCAGAAGAGACAGCGTCACAGATACGCAGTATTTT
few	TRBV27	TRBD2	TRBJ2-1	CASSLRARLAGNNEQFF	TGTGCCAGCAGTTTGAGGGCACGACTAGCGGGGAACAATGAGCAGTTCTTC
NA	TRBV27	NA	TRBJ1-6	CASSTPGPLHF	TGTGCCAGTAGCACCCCGGGACCCCTCCACTTT
few	TRBV27	NA	TRBJ2-7	CASRLGRSYEQYF	TGTGCCAGCAGACTCGGACGGTCCTACGAGCAGTACTTC
few	TRBV5-1	NA	TRBJ1-1	CASSLQGGVNTEAFF	TGCGCCAGCAGCTTACAGGGAGGAGTGAACACTGAAGCTTTCTTT
NA	TRBV28	NA	TRBJ2-7	CASSPPGFYEQYF	TGTGCCAGCAGTCCACCGGGCTTCTACGAGCAGTACTTC
NA	TRBV5-6	TRBD2	TRBJ2-2	CASSRGGLNPGELFF	TGTGCCAGCAGCCGGGGGGGACTAAATCCCGGGGAGCTGTTTTTT
few	TRBV11-2	TRBD2	TRBJ2-3	CASSFGGAGTDTQYF	TGTGCCAGCAGCTTCGGGGGGGCCGGGACAGATACGCAGTATTTT
NA	TRBV28	TRBD1	TRBJ1-6	CASSLRQGVTYNSPLHF	TGTGCCAGCAGTTTACGGCAGGGGGTCACCTATAATTCACCCCTCCACTTT
NA	TRBV20-1	TRBD1	TRBJ2-4	CSARSGQLAKNIQYF	TGCAGTGCTAGATCGGGACAGTTAGCCAAAAACATTCAGTACTTC
NA	TRBV13	NA	TRBJ2-1	CASSSRPGHPYNEQFF	TGTGCCAGCAGCTCCCGGCCGGGACACCCATACAATGAGCAGTTCTTC
NA	TRBV2	TRBD1	TRBJ1-5	CASSDRTGRARQPQHF	TGTGCCAGCAGTGACAGGACAGGCCGGGCGAGGCAGCCCCAGCATTTT
few	TRBV29-1	NA	TRBJ1-1	CSAELNTEAFF	TGCAGCGCAGAGTTGAACACTGAAGCTTTCTTT
NA	TRBV7-2	TRBD1	TRBJ1-1	CASSLVGARGTEAFF	TGTGCCAGCAGCTTAGTCGGGGCCAGGGGGACTGAAGCTTTCTTT
few	TRBV10-3	NA	TRBJ1-2	CAISELSAGSNYGYTF	TGTGCCATCAGTGAGCTCTCGGCAGGTTCTAACTATGGCTACACCTTC
NA	TRBV28	NA	TRBJ1-5	CASSSDQYSNQPQHF	TGTGCCAGCAGTTCGGATCAGTATAGCAATCAGCCCCAGCATTTT
many	TRBV3-1	NA	TRBJ2-3	CASSPMVAGTQYF	TGTGCCAGCAGCCCGATGGTCGCCGGTACGCAGTATTTT
NA	TRBV4-1	NA	TRBJ2-5	CASSRVPAQETQYF	TGCGCCAGCAGCCGGGTTCCAGCTCAAGAGACCCAGTACTTC
NA	TRBV7-2	NA	TRBJ2-7	CASSAVSNSYEQYF	TGTGCCAGCAGCGCCGTATCTAACTCCTACGAGCAGTACTTC
NA	TRBV9	NA	TRBJ1-4	CASSVGPRDPEKLFF	TGTGCCAGCAGCGTAGGACCCAGGGACCCCGAAAAACTGTTTTTT
NA	TRBV12-3/TRBV12-4	NA	TRBJ2-3	CASSLMGSGADTQYF	TGTGCCAGCAGTTTAATGGGTTCCGGGGCAGATACGCAGTATTTT
once	TRBV7-2	TRBD1	TRBJ1-5	CASSQGLKDGRGLQPQHF	TGTGCCAGCAGCCAGGGCCTGAAGGATGGCAGGGGGCTTCAGCCCCAGCATTTT
NA	TRBV5-1	NA	TRBJ1-1	CASSLAPGTSHTEAFF	TGCGCCAGCAGCTTGGCCCCAGGGACGTCGCACACTGAAGCTTTCTTT
NA	TRBV20-1	NA	TRBJ1-6	CSAPGASPNSPLHF	TGCAGTGCGCCAGGGGCTTCACCTAATTCACCCCTCCACTTT
NA	TRBV20-1	NA	TRBJ2-7	CSARGTGYEQYF	TGCAGTGCTAGGGGAACAGGGTACGAGCAGTACTTC
NA	TRBV7-6	TRBD2	TRBJ2-3	CASSYTQREGTDTQYF	TGTGCCAGCAGCTATACCCAGCGGGAGGGGACAGATACGCAGTATTTT
NA	TRBV7-2	NA	TRBJ2-5	CASSFMRGEETQYF	TGTGCCAGCAGCTTTATGCGGGGCGAAGAGACCCAGTACTTC
NA	TRBV5-1	TRBD1	TRBJ1-2	CASSFAGQGVENGYTF	TGCGCCAGCAGCTTTGCAGGACAGGGTGTCGAGAATGGCTACACCTTC
NA	TRBV2	TRBD1	TRBJ2-3	CASGTEGTQYF	TGTGCCAGCGGGACAGAGGGTACGCAGTATTTT
NA	TRBV24-1	NA	TRBJ2-1	CATSDPAEGGGSYNEQFF	TGTGCCACCAGTGATCCGGCGGAGGGGGGGGGATCCTACAATGAGCAGTTCTTC
many	TRBV20-1	NA	TRBJ1-3	CSARGGGSGNTIYF	TGCAGTGCTAGAGGTGGTGGCTCTGGAAACACCATATATTTT
NA	TRBV2	TRBD1	TRBJ2-3	CASRPDRGFGDTQYF	TGTGCCAGCAGACCCGACAGGGGGTTCGGGGATACGCAGTATTTT
many	TRBV20-1	TRBD2	TRBJ2-7	CSALAGVHEQYF	TGCAGTGCTCTAGCGGGGGTCCACGAGCAGTACTTC
NA	TRBV7-2	NA	TRBJ2-5	CASSKTGHQETQYF	TGTGCCAGCAGCAAAACAGGACACCAAGAGACCCAGTACTTC
NA	TRBV5-5	NA	TRBJ2-1	CASSENVNEQFF	TGTGCCAGCAGCGAGAATGTCAATGAGCAGTTCTTC
many	TRBV6-5	NA	TRBJ2-1	CASSYRAAGLNEQFF	TGTGCCAGCAGTTACAGGGCGGCAGGGCTCAATGAGCAGTTCTTC
NA	TRBV6-6	NA	TRBJ1-6	CASRLGRDNSPLHF	TGTGCCAGCAGACTAGGCCGGGATAATTCACCCCTCCACTTT
few	TRBV9	TRBD1	TRBJ2-5	CASSATGGQETQYF	TGTGCCAGCAGCGCAACAGGGGGTCAAGAGACCCAGTACTTC
few	TRBV5-1	NA	TRBJ2-3	CASSFVSVIADTQYF	TGCGCCAGCAGCTTTGTCAGCGTTATTGCAGATACGCAGTATTTT
NA	TRBV7-9	NA	TRBJ2-7	CASSPRGGHSYEQYF	TGTGCCAGCAGCCCGAGGGGGGGACACTCCTACGAGCAGTACTTC
few	TRBV28	NA	TRBJ1-2	CASSLFEQGRFDGYTF	TGTGCCAGCAGTTTATTTGAACAGGGTAGATTTGATGGCTACACCTTC